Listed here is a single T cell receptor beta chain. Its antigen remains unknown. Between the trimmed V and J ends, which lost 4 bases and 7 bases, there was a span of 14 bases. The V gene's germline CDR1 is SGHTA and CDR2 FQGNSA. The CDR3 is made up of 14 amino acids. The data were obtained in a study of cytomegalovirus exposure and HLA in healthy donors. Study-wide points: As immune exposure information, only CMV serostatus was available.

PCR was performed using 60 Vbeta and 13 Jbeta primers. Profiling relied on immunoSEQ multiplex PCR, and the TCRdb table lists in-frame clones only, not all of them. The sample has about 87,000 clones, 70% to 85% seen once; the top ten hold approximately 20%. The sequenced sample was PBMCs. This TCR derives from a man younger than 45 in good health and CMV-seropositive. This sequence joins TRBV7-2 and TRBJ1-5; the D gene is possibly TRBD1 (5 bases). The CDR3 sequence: CASSSAGKWQPQHF. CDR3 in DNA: TGTGCCAGCAGCTCCGCAGGGAAGTGGCAGCCCCAGCATTTT.